This record covers a single T cell receptor (beta chain). Its antigen is currently not known. Base qualities are missing; no much larger clone stands one base away. Spanning cysteine to phenylalanine, the CDR3 consists of 16 amino acids. Here the CDR3 DNA is all that survives: 48 bases in frame from base 1. The junction shows trimming of 4 bases on V and 6 bases on J, plus 21 bases between the germline ends. The CDR1 and CDR2 encoded by the germline V gene are SGDLS and YYNGEE. The sample belongs to a study of blood T cell repertoires in COVID-19 (dated by TCRdb to between 2020 and 2021). Notes on the research overall: Samples covering the acute and convalescent phases of COVID-19 were provided by collaborators in the United States, Italy and Spain. Nearly every sample came with metadata listing a de-identified subject ID, COVID-19 status, age in years and sex. Where available, HLA class I and class II types were obtained from metadata supplied by the sample provider rather than from assay-based typing. The material from the prospective study consisted of cDNA or gDNA derived from T cells, B-cell-depleted T cells, or PBMCs. The samples were drawn from the first 160 participants of the ongoing ImmuneRACE study and from under 1,500 subjects provided by 6 global collaborators. The dataset comprised deeply sampled blood TCRbeta repertoires from subjects exposed to, actively infected with, or recovered from COVID-19. The repertoires were released in a freely available public database meant as a resource for research on the immune response to SARS-CoV-2. On the study overall, not on this receptor specifically: The quantity of clinical and demographic metadata differed by source and by participant and was supplied without curation.

The immunoSEQ Assay, a bias-controlled multiplex PCR, was used to amplify TCRbeta CDR3 regions from genomic DNA. Per the original workflow: Within the assay, amplification of reference gene primers was used to estimate how many nucleated cells each sample contained. To quantify the absolute abundance of each unique TCRbeta CDR3 rearrangement, sequence reads were collapsed and filtered. For each sample, productive Simpson clonality was calculated by taking the square root of Simpson's diversity index across productive rearrangements. Imported from immuneACCESS, the table was reduced by TCRdb to in-frame sequences with V and J called. These copies leave out some clones; in studies compared against another copy, an unresolved V gene accounts for under half, and the cause of the remainder is not known. The D gene and trimming were derived from the DNA, and the V and J assignments and clone size from that table. The sample table shows 210,000 or so clones, and 89% are seen once. Approximately 6.7% of the sample is taken by the ten largest.

The collaborating institutions used their own protocols to collect whole blood in K2EDTA tubes. Collaborator samples were shipped for TCRbeta analysis as frozen whole blood, isolated PBMCs, or DNA extracted from either sample type. The chain uses TRBV9 and TRBJ2-3; the D gene cannot be resolved reliably. The sequenced material came from peripheral blood. The clonotype comes from a man aged 35 to 55 with acute or convalescent COVID-19. The sequenced DNA: TGTGCCAGCAGCCGCACCGGGTGGCAAGGATCTGATACGCAGTATTTT. It codes for CASSRTGWQGSDTQYF.